In its sample, the clone carrying this TCR beta chain was seen a few times. The antigen is undetermined. The CDR3 sequence is 13 residues long. The V gene's germline CDR1 is ENHRY and CDR2 SYGVKD. V lost 7 bases and J lost 0, with 9 bases in between. This entry is derived from a study of T-cell memory formation after mild COVID-19. Using its own MiXCR run on the 5' RACE reads, TCRdb lists one record per CDR3 protein. Of roughly 350,000 distinct CDR3 sequences in the sample, approximately 13% were seen once. Regarding the study as a whole: For contracting clones, CD4+ ones sat mainly in CM and EM, CD8+ in EMRA.

V gene TRBV10-3 combines with J gene TRBJ1-1; D may be TRBD1 (5 bases). This TCR was recovered from a man in his late teens or twenties who had mild COVID-19 (a few samples of this study predate the infection). Cell type and time point are not known. Input material: PBMCs or a T cell subset sorted from them (not recorded which). The CDR3 nucleotides are TGTGCCATCACGGGGCTTATGAACACTGAAGCTTTCTTT. Encoded protein: CAITGLMNTEAFF.